These 8 T cell receptor beta chains originate from one sample sequenced in a study of T cell responses to AZD1222 COVID-19 vaccine. Clones were read by immunoSEQ multiplex PCR, and TCRdb kept only the in-frame ones, dropping some. The repertoire has 150,000 or so clones, about nine tenths of them found once; the top ten carry roughly 3.8%. The specimen was peripheral blood, collected 28 days after the second AZD1222 dose. These receptors were taken from an adult who received the AZD1222 COVID-19 vaccine.

The chain combines TRBV5-4 with TRBJ2-3; TRBD1 matches 9 bases. The CDR3 length is 16 residues. Losses at the gene ends were 2 bases for V and 4 bases for J; bases not matched to a gene: 8. Per the germline V gene, CDR1 is SGHNT and CDR2 is YYREEE (reference sequence). The CDR3 DNA follows: TGTGCCAGCAGCTTCCCGGGACAGGGCATTCCAGATACGCAGTATTTT. This translates into CASSFPGQGIPDTQYF.

This clone was seen a few times. The chain combines TRBV7-2 with TRBJ1-1; 8 bases agree with TRBD1. CDR1 and CDR2 from the germline V gene are SGHTA and FQGNSA. Losses at the gene ends were 5 bases for V and 1 base for J; bases not matched to a gene: 6. This CDR3 is built from 15 residues. This chain's CDR3 is CASSPPGQGNTEAFF. CDR3 nucleotides: TGTGCCAGCAGCCCGCCCGGACAGGGGAACACTGAAGCTTTCTTT. The full variable domain, with the rest looked up from reference TRBV7-2 and TRBJ1-1, is GAGVSQSPSNKVTEKGKDVELRCDPISGHTALYWYRQSLGQGLEFLIYFQGNSAPDKSGLPSDRFSAERTGGSVSTLTIQRTQQEDSAVYLCASSPPGQGNTEAFFGQGTRLTVV.

The chain couples TRBV5-4 to TRBJ2-4; 9 nucleotides agree with TRBD1. J lost 3 bases, V lost 0 bases, and 1 base had no gene match. CDR3 length: 15 amino acids. CDR1 is SGHNT and CDR2 is YYREEE in the germline V gene (reference sequence). The CDR3 reads CASSLDRGLKNIQYF. CDR3 sequence (DNA): TGTGCCAGCAGCTTGGACAGGGGGCTCAAAAACATTCAGTACTTC.

The rearrangement uses TRBV7-3 and TRBJ2-3, with TRBD2 identical over 8 bases. Germline CDR1 SGHTA, CDR2 FQGTGA. The CDR3 length is 14 residues. With 7 bases clipped from V and 4 bases from J, the junction kept 7 bases outside the gene matches. In nucleotides, the CDR3 is TGTGCCAGCACCGCGGGACTAGTGTCAGATACGCAGTATTTT. Translation gives CASTAGLVSDTQYF.

The DNA for the CDR3 is TGTGCCTGGACCGGGGCAGTTAATGAGCAGTTCTTC. As protein: CAWTGAVNEQFF. J is TRBJ2-1 and V is TRBV30; D possibly matches TRBD1 or TRBD2 (5 bases each). Germline lookup yields CDR1 GTSNPN and CDR2 SVGIG (reference sequence). The CDR3 has 12 residues. V was clipped by 4 bases and J by 7 bases, with 11 bases between them.

This sequence joins TRBV27 and TRBJ2-7, with D possibly matching TRBD1 (5 bases). This CDR3 has 14 amino acids. CDR1 and CDR2 from the germline V gene are MNHEY and SMNVEV (reference sequence). Trimming removed 6 bases from V and 6 bases from J, with 18 bases in between. CDR3 region: CASSHSPGSGEQYF. The CDR3 DNA is TGTGCCAGCAGCCACTCTCCAGGGTCGGGCGAGCAGTACTTC.

This chain joins TRBV5-1 and TRBJ2-1; no definite D call. The CDR3 totals 16 residues. Trimming shortened V by 4 bases and J by 0 bases, and 14 bases separated the two germline ends. Germline V CDR1 and CDR2: SGHRS, YFSETQ. The CDR3 bases are TGCGCCAGCAGCGCAAGAGTTGGTAGCTCCTACAATGAGCAGTTCTTC. Translated, it gives CASSARVGSSYNEQFF.

The genes are TRBV6-1 and TRBJ1-1; D gene uncertain. In germline, CDR1 is MNHNS, CDR2 SASEGT. The CDR3 is 14 residues long. With 1 base removed from V and 0 bases from J, the gap between germline ends came to 6 bases. This CDR3 is CASSEEWMNTEAFF. The DNA for the CDR3 is TGTGCCAGCAGTGAAGAATGGATGAACACTGAAGCTTTCTTT.